This passage covers 5 T cell receptor beta chains from one sample sequenced in a study of CD8+ T cells in alopecia areata. RNA, once extracted, was reverse transcribed into cDNA for use as the sequencing template. Generated by immunoSEQ multiplex PCR, the TCRdb table keeps only in-frame clones and is missing some. This sample has roughly 120,000 clones; roughly 50% occur once, and the top ten carry 9% to 15%. This sample's treatment: oral pan-JAK inhibitor, 5-10 mg twice daily. The sample consisted of CD8+ T cells sorted from blood, taken at week 24, from a patient treated with tofacitinib. These receptor sequences come from a human donor with alopecia areata.

The chain uses TRBV4-3 and TRBJ2-6; D perhaps matches TRBD2 (6 bases). CDR3 length: 16 amino acids. Germline CDR1 reads LGHNA; CDR2 reads YSLEER. Trimming took 4 bases from V and 0 from J, leaving 10 bases between them. CDR3 coding DNA: TGCGCCAGCAGCCCGGGGGAGGCCTCTGGGGCCAACGTCCTGACTTTC. Its translation: CASSPGEASGANVLTF.

This clone was recorded a few times. The chain recombines TRBV30 with TRBJ2-4, with a possible D match to TRBD2 (6 bases). CDR3 length equals 16 residues. V was pared by 2 bases and J by 0 bases, with 14 bases between. Germline CDR1 GTSNPN, CDR2 SVGIG (reference sequence). CDR3 sequence: CAWSPGDPIAKNIQYF. DNA of the CDR3: TGTGCCTGGAGTCCGGGGGATCCTATAGCCAAAAACATTCAGTACTTC.

This clone has just one count. The chain uses TRBV7-9 and TRBJ1-1, with unresolved D. V lost 1 base and J 10 bases, leaving 13 bases between the germline ends. CDR1 and CDR2 from the germline V gene are SEHNR and FQNEAQ (reference sequence). This CDR3 comprises 13 residues. The CDR3 loop is CASSLVRSRRAFF. In DNA form, the CDR3 reads TGTGCCAGCAGCTTAGTCCGCAGCAGGCGAGCTTTCTTT.

The chain is built from TRBV7-9 and TRBJ2-5, with D tentatively TRBD2 (6 bases). CDR1 and CDR2 (germline): SEHNR, FQNEAQ (reference sequence). The V gene lost 5 bases and the J gene lost 5 bases, with 18 bases spanning the gap. The CDR3 has 15 residues. The CDR3 DNA reads TGTGCCAGCAGCCTCGGGGCGGAGGGTTGGGAGACCCAGTACTTC. Translation: CASSLGAEGWETQYF.

The chain carries TRBV5-6 and TRBJ2-7; D not resolved. Germline V gene lookup returns CDR1 SGHDT and CDR2 YYEEEE. The length of the CDR3 is 12 residues. Trimming cost V 4 bases and J 5 bases, with 10 bases left between them. The CDR3 region has the DNA TGTGCCAGCAGCCGGCTAGGGAACGAGCAGTACTTC. Protein sequence: CASSRLGNEQYF.